A selection of T cell receptor beta chains follows, all from one sample in a study of shared clonotypes between healthy human individuals. This table comes from immunoSEQ multiplex PCR, and its TCRdb copy is limited to in-frame clones, with some not included. The sample records 1.5 million to 2.5 million clones, just under 95% being singletons. What was sequenced was naive CD8+ T cells sorted from blood. All receptors derive from a man younger than 35 in good health. Both conserved end residues are part of each CDR3. Each record gives: CDR3 DNA, CDR3 protein, V gene, J gene, clone size, D gene. The D gene is left open where the match is weak. Clone size is not always given. Where it is, it says once, few, many or a class for expanded clones.

cdr3_nt: TGTGCCAGCAGCGTAGGAGTACTGGGGTTGACGGATACGCAGTATTTT; cdr3_aa: CASSVGVLGLTDTQYF; v_call: TRBV9; j_call: TRBJ2-3; clone_size: once; d_call: NA
cdr3_nt: TGTGCCAGCAGTTACTCGGGCAGTGAGACCCAGTACTTC; cdr3_aa: CASSYSGSETQYF; v_call: TRBV6-5; j_call: TRBJ2-5; clone_size: NA; d_call: NA
cdr3_nt: TGCGCCAGCAGCCTCGTCTTAGGCGGGACCGGAAACACCATATATTTT; cdr3_aa: CASSLVLGGTGNTIYF; v_call: TRBV4-1; j_call: TRBJ1-3; clone_size: NA; d_call: NA
cdr3_nt: TGTGCCAGCAGCTTAATGGGTCCCGGGGAGCTGTTTTTT; cdr3_aa: CASSLMGPGELFF; v_call: TRBV7-3; j_call: TRBJ2-2; clone_size: NA; d_call: NA
cdr3_nt: TGTGCCAGCAGCTGGACTAGCGCCGGGGAGCTGTTTTTT; cdr3_aa: CASSWTSAGELFF; v_call: TRBV5-6; j_call: TRBJ2-2; clone_size: few; d_call: TRBD2
cdr3_nt: TGCGCCAGCAGCTTGGCCGGAGACAGGGGCTCCTACGAGCAGTACTTC; cdr3_aa: CASSLAGDRGSYEQYF; v_call: TRBV5-1; j_call: TRBJ2-7; clone_size: NA; d_call: TRBD1
cdr3_nt: TGTGCCAGCAGTGTCGACGGGACCCAGCTTGAAGCTTTCTTT; cdr3_aa: CASSVDGTQLEAFF; v_call: TRBV27; j_call: TRBJ1-1; clone_size: NA; d_call: NA
cdr3_nt: TGCGCCAGCAGCCCCCCTACCGGTGGAGAAGCTTTCTTT; cdr3_aa: CASSPPTGGEAFF; v_call: TRBV4-1; j_call: TRBJ1-1; clone_size: NA; d_call: NA
cdr3_nt: TGTGCCAGCAGCTTATATGTTTCGATGAACACCGGGGAGCTGTTTTTT; cdr3_aa: CASSLYVSMNTGELFF; v_call: TRBV7-8; j_call: TRBJ2-2; clone_size: NA; d_call: NA
cdr3_nt: TGTGCCAGCAGTTTCCCGGGGATCAACACTGAAGCTTTCTTT; cdr3_aa: CASSFPGINTEAFF; v_call: TRBV28; j_call: TRBJ1-1; clone_size: NA; d_call: NA
cdr3_nt: TGTGCCAGCAAACCGACAGATTATAATTCACCCCTCCACTTT; cdr3_aa: CASKPTDYNSPLHF; v_call: TRBV6-5; j_call: TRBJ1-6; clone_size: NA; d_call: NA
cdr3_nt: TGTGCCAGCAGGGTCGGGGGTGGAAATGAGCAGTTCTTC; cdr3_aa: CASRVGGGNEQFF; v_call: TRBV5-6; j_call: TRBJ2-1; clone_size: NA; d_call: NA
cdr3_nt: TGTGCCAGCAGCCAAGAAAGTGGCAGACTAAGCTATGGCTACACCTTC; cdr3_aa: CASSQESGRLSYGYTF; v_call: TRBV14; j_call: TRBJ1-2; clone_size: NA; d_call: NA
cdr3_nt: TGTGCCAGCAGTTACCGAGGGGAGAAAGAGACCCAGTACTTC; cdr3_aa: CASSYRGEKETQYF; v_call: TRBV6-5; j_call: TRBJ2-5; clone_size: NA; d_call: NA
cdr3_nt: TGTGCCAGTAGTAACCCAGGGGAAACCTACGAGCAGTACTTC; cdr3_aa: CASSNPGETYEQYF; v_call: TRBV19; j_call: TRBJ2-7; clone_size: NA; d_call: NA
cdr3_nt: TGTGCCAGCAGCCAAGATCCGGACAGGGAATCAGATACGCAGTATTTT; cdr3_aa: CASSQDPDRESDTQYF; v_call: TRBV16; j_call: TRBJ2-3; clone_size: NA; d_call: TRBD1
cdr3_nt: TGTGCCAGCAGCTTGGGTTTTGGGGATTCTGAAAAACTGTTTTTT; cdr3_aa: CASSLGFGDSEKLFF; v_call: TRBV5-4; j_call: TRBJ1-4; clone_size: NA; d_call: NA
cdr3_nt: TGTGCCTGGAGTCGGGGGGTTCTTGCCTACAATGAGCAGTTCTTC; cdr3_aa: CAWSRGVLAYNEQFF; v_call: TRBV30; j_call: TRBJ2-1; clone_size: NA; d_call: TRBD2
cdr3_nt: TGTGCCACCAGCAGAGATCTAGGGGACTACTACGAGCAGTACTTC; cdr3_aa: CATSRDLGDYYEQYF; v_call: TRBV15; j_call: TRBJ2-7; clone_size: NA; d_call: TRBD2
cdr3_nt: TGTGCCAGTAGTATGAGAGGGATCCACGAGCAGTACTTC; cdr3_aa: CASSMRGIHEQYF; v_call: TRBV19; j_call: TRBJ2-7; clone_size: NA; d_call: NA
cdr3_nt: TGTGCCAGCAGCGTCGGACTAGCCCCAGATACGCAGTATTTT; cdr3_aa: CASSVGLAPDTQYF; v_call: TRBV9; j_call: TRBJ2-3; clone_size: NA; d_call: TRBD2
cdr3_nt: TGTGCCAGCAGCGCGCCCTCTGGAAACACCATATATTTT; cdr3_aa: CASSAPSGNTIYF; v_call: TRBV9; j_call: TRBJ1-3; clone_size: NA; d_call: NA
cdr3_nt: TGTGCCAGTAGTATAGGTGTGGGCGGGATGGGGCAAGAGACCCAGTACTTC; cdr3_aa: CASSIGVGGMGQETQYF; v_call: TRBV19; j_call: TRBJ2-5; clone_size: NA; d_call: NA
cdr3_nt: TGTGCCAGCAGCTCCCCCGGCGGGATGAACACAGATACGCAGTATTTT; cdr3_aa: CASSSPGGMNTDTQYF; v_call: TRBV9; j_call: TRBJ2-3; clone_size: NA; d_call: NA
cdr3_nt: TGCGCCAGCAGCCCCTCGGAGGGGCCAGATACGCAGTATTTT; cdr3_aa: CASSPSEGPDTQYF; v_call: TRBV4-3; j_call: TRBJ2-3; clone_size: once; d_call: NA
cdr3_nt: TGTGCCAGCACCAACAGGGGCGAGCAGTACTTC; cdr3_aa: CASTNRGEQYF; v_call: TRBV5-4; j_call: TRBJ2-7; clone_size: NA; d_call: TRBD1
cdr3_nt: TGCGCCAGCAGCTTGGGGACAGGGGGCGCCGGGGAGACCCAGTACTTC; cdr3_aa: CASSLGTGGAGETQYF; v_call: TRBV5-1; j_call: TRBJ2-5; clone_size: once; d_call: TRBD1
cdr3_nt: TGTGCCAGCAGTGGATGGACAGGCGAGAACACTGAAGCTTTCTTT; cdr3_aa: CASSGWTGENTEAFF; v_call: TRBV25-1; j_call: TRBJ1-1; clone_size: NA; d_call: TRBD1
cdr3_nt: TGTGCCAGCAGCTTACCCCAGGGTAATGAAAAACTGTTTTTT; cdr3_aa: CASSLPQGNEKLFF; v_call: TRBV7-9; j_call: TRBJ1-4; clone_size: NA; d_call: NA
cdr3_nt: TGTGCCAGCAGTTACAGGGTTAGTGAGCAGTTCTTC; cdr3_aa: CASSYRVSEQFF; v_call: TRBV11-2; j_call: TRBJ2-1; clone_size: NA; d_call: NA
cdr3_nt: TGTGCCAGTATTAATAGGGGGACAGATAATTCACCCCTCCACTTT; cdr3_aa: CASINRGTDNSPLHF; v_call: TRBV19; j_call: TRBJ1-6; clone_size: once; d_call: TRBD1
cdr3_nt: TGTGCCAGCAGCTTGGGTAGCGGGGGAAGCACAGATACGCAGTATTTT; cdr3_aa: CASSLGSGGSTDTQYF; v_call: TRBV5-4; j_call: TRBJ2-3; clone_size: NA; d_call: TRBD2
cdr3_nt: TGTGCCAGCAGCTTGGTAGCAGGGAACGTTTCACCCCTCCACTTT; cdr3_aa: CASSLVAGNVSPLHF; v_call: TRBV5-6; j_call: TRBJ1-6; clone_size: NA; d_call: NA
cdr3_nt: TGTGCCAGTAGTAAAGCGGCTTGGGGGCCCATGACTGAAGCTTTCTTT; cdr3_aa: CASSKAAWGPMTEAFF; v_call: TRBV19; j_call: TRBJ1-1; clone_size: NA; d_call: NA
cdr3_nt: TGCGCCAGCAGCCTGGAACCGGGTTCTCATTACGAGCAGTACTTC; cdr3_aa: CASSLEPGSHYEQYF; v_call: TRBV4-1; j_call: TRBJ2-7; clone_size: NA; d_call: NA
cdr3_nt: TGTGCGTTCCGGGGACTAGCGGGAATCAATGAGCAGTTCTTC; cdr3_aa: CAFRGLAGINEQFF; v_call: TRBV30; j_call: TRBJ2-1; clone_size: NA; d_call: TRBD2
cdr3_nt: TGTGCCAGCAGTTTAGGGACAGGTTCCTACAATGAGCAGTTCTTC; cdr3_aa: CASSLGTGSYNEQFF; v_call: TRBV27; j_call: TRBJ2-1; clone_size: NA; d_call: TRBD1
cdr3_nt: TGTGCCAGCAGGAAGAGGGGGCGTTGGGAGACCCAGTACTTC; cdr3_aa: CASRKRGRWETQYF; v_call: TRBV13; j_call: TRBJ2-5; clone_size: NA; d_call: TRBD1
cdr3_nt: TGTGCCAGCAGCCATTCGACCGGAAGCTCCTACAATGAGCAGTTCTTC; cdr3_aa: CASSHSTGSSYNEQFF; v_call: TRBV13; j_call: TRBJ2-1; clone_size: NA; d_call: NA
cdr3_nt: TGTGCCAGCAGTTTAACCGGAGTCTCTGGAAACACCATATATTTT; cdr3_aa: CASSLTGVSGNTIYF; v_call: TRBV28; j_call: TRBJ1-3; clone_size: NA; d_call: NA
cdr3_nt: TGTGCCAGCACCGCCCTGACTAGCGGGAGGAGGGTACAAGAGACCCAGTACTTC; cdr3_aa: CASTALTSGRRVQETQYF; v_call: TRBV5-6; j_call: TRBJ2-5; clone_size: NA; d_call: TRBD2
cdr3_nt: TGCGCCAGCAGTGAGTCTCGGAGCGGGAGGGGAAATGAGCAGTTCTTC; cdr3_aa: CASSESRSGRGNEQFF; v_call: TRBV10-1; j_call: TRBJ2-1; clone_size: NA; d_call: TRBD2